What follows are 3 T cell receptor beta chains derived from one specimen sequenced in a study of blood T cells in healthy people across ages. It was with a sample-barcoded 5' primer and a J-beta primer mix that a second PCR of about 6 to 12 cycles was run. TCRdb recomputed calls from the 5' RACE reads with MiXCR, one row per CDR3 protein. The sample carries some 1,800,000 distinct CDR3 sequences, about two fifths recorded once. The sequencing sample was made of blood. All receptors come from a human donor in good health.

The DNA for the CDR3 is TGCGCCAGCAGCTTGACAGGGGCGGCCGGAAACATTCAGTACTTC. Protein: CASSLTGAAGNIQYF. The rearrangement joins TRBV5-1 to TRBJ2-4, with 7 nucleotides matching TRBD1. V was clipped by 1 base and J by 6 bases; unmatched bases: 7. CDR3 size: 15 residues. Germline values: CDR1 SGHRS, CDR2 YFSETQ.

V usage is TRBV20-1 and J usage is TRBJ2-5, with 12 positions matching TRBD2. CDR3 length: 16 residues. V shed 1 base and J 2 bases; nucleotides not matched to a gene: 5. The germline V gene encodes CDR1 DFQATT and CDR2 SNEGSKA (reference sequence). The CDR3 DNA sequence: TGCAGTGCTAGAGGGCTAGCGGGGGGGGAACAAGAGACCCAGTACTTC. It yields the protein CSARGLAGGEQETQYF.

The sample holds a few counts of this clonotype. This chain links TRBV5-1 with TRBJ2-1, with D uncertain. V gave up 2 bases and J gave up 5 bases, with 11 bases separating them. The germline V gene has CDR1 SGHRS and CDR2 YFSETQ. CDR3 size: 14 residues. The CDR3 reads CASSFKKDNNEQFF. The DNA for the CDR3 is TGCGCCAGCAGCTTTAAGAAAGATAACAATGAGCAGTTCTTC.